What follows are 29 T cell receptor beta chains derived from one specimen sequenced in a study of T cells expressing NK-cell markers. TCRdb re-called the 5' RACE reads; one entry per CDR3 protein, DNA not given. The listing contains 120,000 to 150,000 distinct CDR3 sequences. Input material: blood T cells: a sorted CD56 or NKG2C T cell subset, CD4+ or CD8+ T cells, or bulk PBMC T cells (not recorded which). Receptors originate from a man in his late teens or twenties in good health.

This chain links TRBV20-1 with TRBJ1-3. Germline V gives CDR1 DFQATT, CDR2 SNEGSKA (reference sequence). CDR3 length equals 14 residues. This CDR3 reads CSAIDVSFGNTIYF.

This chain uses TRBV28 with TRBJ1-5; TCRdb's D gene call, TRBD1, goes unchecked for lack of DNA. Germline V gene data show CDR1 as MDHEN and CDR2 as SYDVKM. The CDR3 runs to 14 residues. CDR3 in amino acids: CASSDDRGSQPQHF.

The V call is TRBV7-9, the J call TRBJ1-1; TCRdb reports TRBD1, a call that lacks DNA to check it against. This CDR3 has 16 residues. In germline, CDR1 is SEHNR, CDR2 FQNEAQ (reference sequence). CDR3 amino acids: CASSLAPGQGDTEAFF.

The J gene is TRBJ2-1, the V gene TRBV5-1. Germline V gives CDR1 SGHRS, CDR2 YFSETQ. The CDR3 covers 17 residues. CDR3 region: CASSSLPADSSYNEQFF.

This rearrangement joins TRBV29-1 to TRBJ2-7; the D call from TCRdb, TRBD2, cannot be confirmed without DNA. The CDR3 loop spans 13 amino acids. Germline lookup yields CDR1 SQVTM and CDR2 ANQGSEA. The CDR3 is CSVVRDSTYEQYF.

The J gene is TRBJ2-5, the V gene TRBV7-8. Germline CDR1 SGHVS, CDR2 FQNEAQ. The CDR3 runs to 12 residues. The CDR3: CASERLPETQYF. The full variable domain, its missing parts supplied by reference TRBV7-8 and TRBJ2-5, is GAGVSQSPRYKVAKRGQDVALRCDPISGHVSLFWYQQALGQGPEFLTYFQNEAQLDKSGLPSDRFFAERPEGSVSTLKIQRTQQEDSAVYLCASERLPETQYFGPGTRLLVL.

The gene calls are TRBV25-1 and TRBJ1-5; TCRdb's D call, TRBD1, is unchecked because there is no DNA. Germline V gives CDR1 MGHDK, CDR2 SYGVNS. The CDR3 spans 14 residues. The CDR3 reads CASSWGTLNQPQHF.

The genes are TRBV9 and TRBJ2-1; TCRdb proposes TRBD2, but this gene call is untestable without DNA. The CDR3 sequence is 16 residues long. Per germline, CDR1 SGDLS and CDR2 YYNGEE. This CDR3 reads CASSVGSSGSSYEQFF.

The chain carries TRBV2 and TRBJ2-1; lacking DNA, the TRBD1 call made by TCRdb goes unchecked. Per germline, CDR1 SNHLY and CDR2 FYNNEI. The CDR3 contains 14 residues. CDR3 amino acids: CASSARDPNNEQFF.

CDR3 amino acids: CASSQDRTLREQFF. V is TRBV4-3 and J is TRBJ2-1; TCRdb lists TRBD1, though no DNA is available to test this call. This CDR3 contains 14 residues. The V gene's germline CDR1 is LGHNA and CDR2 YSLEER.

The rearrangement uses TRBV21-1 and TRBJ2-1; without DNA, the TCRdb call of TRBD1 cannot be checked. TRBV21-1 is annotated as a pseudogene. This CDR3 region has 16 residues. The CDR3 here is CASSKVRDSPFNEQFF.

The CDR3 here is CASSQGQIDSYRTAGELFF. The chain recombines TRBV4-2 with TRBJ2-2; TCRdb outputs TRBD1, but without DNA this stays unchecked. CDR1 is LGHNA and CDR2 is YNFKEQ in the germline V gene. The CDR3 length is 19 residues.

CDR3 sequence reads: CASSLDVGAVLYNEQFF. The rearrangement uses TRBV7-9 and TRBJ2-1; TCRdb designates TRBD2, a call that cannot be tested without DNA. The CDR3 is made up of 17 amino acids. Germline V gives CDR1 SEHNR, CDR2 FQNEAQ (reference sequence).

The chain uses TRBV6-1 and TRBJ2-1; TCRdb's D call of TRBD1 is untestable without DNA. In germline, CDR1 is MNHNS, CDR2 SASEGT. The CDR3 sequence is 15 residues long. The CDR3 is CASSDKTGSYNEQFF.

This chain links TRBV5-4 with TRBJ2-5. This CDR3 has 11 residues. Germline loops: CDR1 SGHNT, CDR2 YYREEE (reference sequence). CDR3 loop: CASTIGETQYF.

The rearrangement uses TRBV12-3 or TRBV12-4 and TRBJ2-3; TCRdb lists TRBD2, though no DNA is available to test this call. The CDR3 is 18 residues long. The CDR3: CASSSTRPGLGNRDTQYF.

The chain carries TRBV12-3 or TRBV12-4 and TRBJ2-2; TCRdb's assignment of TRBD2 cannot be checked, as there is no DNA. CDR3 length equals 15 residues. CDR3 residues: CASSFGAGGLGELFF.

The chain is built from TRBV7-9 and TRBJ2-4. Germline assignment: CDR1 SEHNR and CDR2 FQNEAQ (reference sequence). The CDR3 has 13 residues. This chain's CDR3 is CASSLDAKNIQYF. The variable domain in full, with the rest retrieved from reference TRBV7-9 and TRBJ2-4, is DTGVSQNPRHKITKRGQNVTFRCDPISEHNRLYWYRQTLGQGPEFLTYFQNEAQLEKSRLLSDRFSAERPKGSFSTLEIQRTEQGDSAMYLCASSLDAKNIQYFGAGTRLSVL.

This chain uses TRBV4-3 with TRBJ2-1; the D call from TCRdb, TRBD2, cannot be confirmed without DNA. Germline-derived CDR1 and CDR2 are LGHNA and YSLEER. The CDR3 is 16 amino acids. CDR3 in amino acids: CASSQASAGGGNEQFF.

The CDR3 loop is CASSLTGVISYNEQFF. The chain combines TRBV27 with TRBJ2-1. The CDR3 loop spans 16 amino acids. CDR1 MNHEY and CDR2 SMNVEV come from the germline V gene (reference sequence).

V is TRBV3-1 and J is TRBJ2-1; TCRdb designates TRBD1, a call that cannot be tested without DNA. The CDR3 runs 18 residues. CDR1 is LGHDT, CDR2 YNNKEL, per germline (reference sequence). This CDR3 is CASSQDRDRGFSYNEQFF.

The V gene is TRBV29-1, the J gene TRBJ2-1; TCRdb indicates TRBD2, and absent DNA this call remains unverified. The germline V gene encodes CDR1 SQVTM and CDR2 ANQGSEA. CDR3 length: 19 amino acids. CDR3 residues: CSVHTLGGTSTSGVNEQFF.

V and J are TRBV15 and TRBJ2-1; TCRdb picks TRBD2, but there is no DNA to check that call. CDR1 and CDR2 (germline): LNHNV, YYDKDF (reference sequence). This CDR3 is 17 amino acids long. CDR3 region: CATSRFGSGVGGNEQFF. Variable domain in full (rest from reference TRBV15 and TRBJ2-1): DAMVIQNPRYQVTQFGKPVTLSCSQTLNHNVMYWYQQKSSQAPKLLFHYYDKDFNNEADTPDNFQSRRPNTSFCFLDIRSPGLGDTAMYLCATSRFGSGVGGNEQFFGPGTRLTVL.

This chain uses TRBV11-2 with TRBJ2-1; no DNA is available, so the TRBD1 call from TCRdb remains unchecked. The CDR3 length is 14 residues. The germline V gene has CDR1 SGHAT and CDR2 FQNNGV. The CDR3 is CASSSSTGLNEQFF.

This chain joins TRBV4-1 and TRBJ1-1; TCRdb calls TRBD1, which cannot be checked without DNA. This CDR3 is built from 15 residues. Germline loops: CDR1 MGHRA, CDR2 YSYEKL. The CDR3 loop is CASSQDRQGRTEAFF.

The genes are TRBV6-2 or TRBV6-3 and TRBJ1-5; the TCRdb call, TRBD1, lacks DNA for checking. The CDR3 has 13 residues. Germline V gives CDR1 MNHEY, CDR2 SVGEGT. The chain's CDR3 is CASTTGTVRPQHF.

V usage is TRBV20-1 and J usage is TRBJ1-2; TCRdb picks TRBD1, but there is no DNA to check that call. CDR3 length: 17 amino acids. Germline V gene lookup returns CDR1 DFQATT and CDR2 SNEGSKA (reference sequence). The CDR3 is CSATEGTGISLGYGYTF.

This rearrangement joins TRBV29-1 to TRBJ1-2; TCRdb outputs TRBD1, but without DNA this stays unchecked. The CDR3 totals 13 residues. Per germline, CDR1 SQVTM and CDR2 ANQGSEA. CDR3 sequence: CSGATETNYGYTF.

This chain joins TRBV7-7 and TRBJ2-1; the TCRdb call, TRBD2, lacks DNA for checking. Germline CDR1 SSHAT, CDR2 FNYEAQ (reference sequence). This CDR3 spans 15 amino acids. This chain's CDR3 is CASSLIAGGYNEQFF.